This T cell receptor beta chain was recovered during a study of T cells after yellow fever vaccination. Study-level background: Some fractions had low cell numbers, and these were prepared with SMART-Seq v4 Ultra Low Input. Study results and limitations: Most primary-vaccination clones reappeared after the booster (approximately 95% CD4, 75% to 90% CD8).

Germline assignment: CDR1 DFQATT and CDR2 SNEGSKA (reference sequence). This CDR3 has 15 residues. V shed 5 bases, J shed 6 bases, and the junction held 7 bases outside the gene matches. The table lists this clonotype with many counts. The antigen is not known. One entry per CDR3 protein, called by TCRdb with MiXCR from the 5' RACE reads. The data hold about 58,000 distinct CDR3 sequences, with approximately 7.7% observed a single time. V usage is TRBV20-1 and J usage is TRBJ2-1; 13 bases match TRBD2. The receptor was isolated from a man aged 18 to 29 who received the YFV17D yellow fever vaccine. The sequencing used CD8+ T cells sorted from PBMCs, collected on the day of the first yellow fever vaccination. DNA for the CDR3: TGCAGTGCTTCCCCGACTAGCGGGGGGACCAATGAGCAGTTCTTC. This encodes CSASPTSGGTNEQFF.